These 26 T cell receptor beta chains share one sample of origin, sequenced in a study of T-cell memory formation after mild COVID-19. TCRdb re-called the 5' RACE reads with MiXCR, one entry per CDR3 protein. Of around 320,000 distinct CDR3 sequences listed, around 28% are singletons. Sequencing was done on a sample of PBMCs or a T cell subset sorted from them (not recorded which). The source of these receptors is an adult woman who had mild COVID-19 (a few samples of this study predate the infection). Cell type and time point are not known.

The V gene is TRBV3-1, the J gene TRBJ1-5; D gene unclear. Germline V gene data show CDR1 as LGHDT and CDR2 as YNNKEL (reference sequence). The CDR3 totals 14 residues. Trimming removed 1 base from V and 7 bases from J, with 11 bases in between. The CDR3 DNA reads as TGTGCCAGCAGCCAAGGAGGGTCTTGGCAGCCCCAGCATTTT. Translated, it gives CASSQGGSWQPQHF.

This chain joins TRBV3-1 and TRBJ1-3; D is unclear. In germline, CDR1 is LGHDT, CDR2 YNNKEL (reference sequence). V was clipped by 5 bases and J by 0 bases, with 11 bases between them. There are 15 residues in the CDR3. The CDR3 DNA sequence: TGTGCCAGCAGCGAAACAGCTGCCTCTGGAAACACCATATATTTT. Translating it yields CASSETAASGNTIYF.

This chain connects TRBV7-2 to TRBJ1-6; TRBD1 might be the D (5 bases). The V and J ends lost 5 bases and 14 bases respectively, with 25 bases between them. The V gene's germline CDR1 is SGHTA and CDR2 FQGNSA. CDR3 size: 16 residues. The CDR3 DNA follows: TGTGCCAGCAGCCCGAACGCACCGGGTTATCTAGGGGCCCTCCACTTT. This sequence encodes CASSPNAPGYLGALHF. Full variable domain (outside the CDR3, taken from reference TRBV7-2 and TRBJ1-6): GAGVSQSPSNKVTEKGKDVELRCDPISGHTALYWYRQSLGQGLEFLIYFQGNSAPDKSGLPSDRFSAERTGGSVSTLTIQRTQQEDSAVYLCASSPNAPGYLGALHFGNGTRLTVT.

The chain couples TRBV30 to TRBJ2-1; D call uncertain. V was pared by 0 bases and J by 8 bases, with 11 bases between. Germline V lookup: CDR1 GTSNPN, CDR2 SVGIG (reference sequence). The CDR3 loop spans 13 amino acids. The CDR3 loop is CAWSVLRVHEQFF. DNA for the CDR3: TGTGCCTGGAGTGTATTACGGGTCCATGAGCAGTTCTTC.

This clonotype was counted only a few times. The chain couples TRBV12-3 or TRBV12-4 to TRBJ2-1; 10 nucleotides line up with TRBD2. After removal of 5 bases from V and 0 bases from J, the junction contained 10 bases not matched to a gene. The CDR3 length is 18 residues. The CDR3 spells CASSPRRSGRSSYNEQFF. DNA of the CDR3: TGTGCCAGCAGTCCCCGCCGTAGCGGGAGGAGCTCCTACAATGAGCAGTTCTTC.

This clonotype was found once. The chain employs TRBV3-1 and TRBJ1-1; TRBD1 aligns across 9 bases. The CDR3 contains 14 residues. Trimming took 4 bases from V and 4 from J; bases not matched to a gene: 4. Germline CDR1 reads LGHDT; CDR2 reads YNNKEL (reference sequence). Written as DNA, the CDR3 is TGTGCCAGCAGCCGTAACAGGGGGCTCACTGAAGCTTTCTTT. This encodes CASSRNRGLTEAFF.

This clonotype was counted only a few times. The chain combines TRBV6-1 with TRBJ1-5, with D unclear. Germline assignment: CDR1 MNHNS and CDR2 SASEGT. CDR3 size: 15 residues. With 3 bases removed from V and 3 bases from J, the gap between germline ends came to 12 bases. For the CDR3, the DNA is TGTGCCAGCAGTGATGTTCCAGGATACAATCAGCCCCAGCATTTT. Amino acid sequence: CASSDVPGYNQPQHF.

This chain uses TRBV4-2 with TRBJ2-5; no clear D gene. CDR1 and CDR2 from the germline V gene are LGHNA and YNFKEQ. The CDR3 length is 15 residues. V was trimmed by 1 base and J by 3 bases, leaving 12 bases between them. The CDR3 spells CASSQASGGKETQYF. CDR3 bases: TGTGCCAGCAGCCAAGCTTCAGGCGGTAAAGAGACCCAGTACTTC.

Here the CDR3 reads CAISDGVYNSPLHF. The CDR3 nucleotides read TGTGCCATCAGTGACGGGGTGTACAATTCACCCCTCCACTTT. The chain employs TRBV10-3 and TRBJ1-6; no firm D call. The CDR3 totals 14 residues. V dropped 3 bases and J dropped 7 bases, with 10 bases sitting between them. Per germline, CDR1 ENHRY and CDR2 SYGVKD.

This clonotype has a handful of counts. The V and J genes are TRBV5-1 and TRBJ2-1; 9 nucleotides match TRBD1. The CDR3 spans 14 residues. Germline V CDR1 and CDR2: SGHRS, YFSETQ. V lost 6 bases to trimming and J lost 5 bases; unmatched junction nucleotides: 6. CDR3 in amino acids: CASKRTGDNNEQFF. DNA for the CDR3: TGCGCCAGCAAGCGGACAGGGGATAACAATGAGCAGTTCTTC.

This chain's CDR3 is CASSVSGRETQYF. The CDR3 nucleotides are TGTGCCAGCAGCGTTAGCGGGAGAGAGACCCAGTACTTC. The rearrangement uses TRBV7-2 and TRBJ2-5, with TRBD2 matching over 9 bases. The J segment lost 4 bases and the V segment lost 5 bases, leaving 2 bases of the junction unmatched. The V gene's germline CDR1 is SGHTA and CDR2 FQGNSA. This CDR3 comprises 13 residues. The full variable domain, in which reference TRBV7-2 and TRBJ2-5 provide the parts outside the CDR3, is GAGVSQSPSNKVTEKGKDVELRCDPISGHTALYWYRQSLGQGLEFLIYFQGNSAPDKSGLPSDRFSAERTGGSVSTLTIQRTQQEDSAVYLCASSVSGRETQYFGPGTRLLVL.

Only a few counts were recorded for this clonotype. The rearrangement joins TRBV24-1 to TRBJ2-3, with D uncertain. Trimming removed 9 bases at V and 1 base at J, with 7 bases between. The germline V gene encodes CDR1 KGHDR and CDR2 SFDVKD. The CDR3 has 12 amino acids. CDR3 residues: CATAAGTDTQYF. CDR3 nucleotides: TGTGCCACCGCGGCGGGCACAGATACGCAGTATTTT.

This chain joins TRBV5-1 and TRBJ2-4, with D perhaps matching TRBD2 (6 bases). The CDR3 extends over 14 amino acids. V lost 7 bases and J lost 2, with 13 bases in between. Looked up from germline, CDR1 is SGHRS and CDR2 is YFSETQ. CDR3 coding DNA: TGCGCCAGCCATTCGGGGGAAACCAAAAACATTCAGTACTTC. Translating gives CASHSGETKNIQYF.

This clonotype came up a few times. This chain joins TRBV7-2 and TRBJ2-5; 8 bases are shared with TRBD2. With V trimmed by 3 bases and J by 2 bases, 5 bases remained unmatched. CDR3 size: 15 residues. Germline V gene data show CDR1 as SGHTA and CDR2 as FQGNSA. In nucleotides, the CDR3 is TGTGCCAGCAGCTTGGTTAGCGGGGCACAAGAGACCCAGTACTTC. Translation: CASSLVSGAQETQYF.

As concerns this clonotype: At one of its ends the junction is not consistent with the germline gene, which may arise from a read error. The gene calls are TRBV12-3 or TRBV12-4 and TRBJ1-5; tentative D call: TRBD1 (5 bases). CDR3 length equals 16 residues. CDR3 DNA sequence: TGTGCCGGCAGTCCATCCGGGACGAGGAGCAATCAGCCCCAGCATTTT. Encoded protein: CAGSPSGTRSNQPQHF.

In DNA, the CDR3 is TGTGCCAGCACCCTGACGGTGAACACTGAAGCTTTCTTT. It yields the protein CASTLTVNTEAFF. This sequence joins TRBV12-3 or TRBV12-4 and TRBJ1-1; D gene unclear. CDR3 length equals 13 residues. Trimming took off 7 bases at V and 0 bases at J, with 9 bases between the two ends.

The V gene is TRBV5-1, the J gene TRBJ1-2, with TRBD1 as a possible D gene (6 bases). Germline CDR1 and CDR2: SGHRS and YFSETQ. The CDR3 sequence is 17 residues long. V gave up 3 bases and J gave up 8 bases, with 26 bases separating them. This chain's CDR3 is CASSWMGSETGSEGYTF. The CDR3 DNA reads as TGCGCCAGCAGCTGGATGGGGTCTGAGACAGGTTCGGAGGGCTACACCTTC.

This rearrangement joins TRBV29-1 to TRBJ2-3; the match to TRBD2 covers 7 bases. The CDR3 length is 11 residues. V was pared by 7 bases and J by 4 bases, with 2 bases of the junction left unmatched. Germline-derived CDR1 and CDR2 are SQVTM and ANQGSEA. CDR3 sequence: CSAGGADTQYF. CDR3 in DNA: TGCAGCGCTGGGGGGGCAGATACGCAGTATTTT.

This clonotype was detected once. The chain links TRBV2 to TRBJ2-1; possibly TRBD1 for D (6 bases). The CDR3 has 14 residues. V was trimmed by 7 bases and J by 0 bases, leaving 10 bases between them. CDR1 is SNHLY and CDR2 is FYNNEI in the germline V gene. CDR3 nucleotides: TGTGCCAGCACCGGACAGAGCTCCTACAATGAGCAGTTCTTC. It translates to CASTGQSSYNEQFF.

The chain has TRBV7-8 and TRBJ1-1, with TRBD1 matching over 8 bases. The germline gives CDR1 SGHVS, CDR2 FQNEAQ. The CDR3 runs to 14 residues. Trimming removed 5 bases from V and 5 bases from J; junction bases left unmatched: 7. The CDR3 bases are TGTGCCAGCAGCACCCAGGGGGCTCGGACTGAAGCTTTCTTT. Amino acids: CASSTQGARTEAFF.

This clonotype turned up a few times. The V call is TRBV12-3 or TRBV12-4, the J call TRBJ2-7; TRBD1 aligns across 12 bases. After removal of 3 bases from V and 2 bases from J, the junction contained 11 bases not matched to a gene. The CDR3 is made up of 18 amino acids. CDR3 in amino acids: CASSFRDRGRFGTYEQYF. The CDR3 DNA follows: TGTGCCAGCAGTTTTAGGGACAGGGGGCGTTTTGGAACCTACGAGCAGTACTTC.

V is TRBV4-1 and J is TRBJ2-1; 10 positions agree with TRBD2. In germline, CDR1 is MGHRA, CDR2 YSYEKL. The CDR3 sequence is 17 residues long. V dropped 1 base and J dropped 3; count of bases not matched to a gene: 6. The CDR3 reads CASSQVLAGANYNEQFF. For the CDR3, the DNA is TGCGCCAGCAGCCAAGTTCTAGCGGGAGCAAACTACAATGAGCAGTTCTTC.

CDR3 sequence: CASSYSRQGHGKEAFF. DNA of the CDR3: TGTGCCAGCAGCTACTCCAGACAGGGCCATGGGAAGGAAGCTTTCTTT. The genes are TRBV7-6 and TRBJ1-1; 7 bases align to TRBD1. J gave up 8 bases and V 4 bases, and 16 bases lay outside the gene matches. The germline gives CDR1 SGHVS, CDR2 FNYEAQ. The length of the CDR3 is 16 residues.

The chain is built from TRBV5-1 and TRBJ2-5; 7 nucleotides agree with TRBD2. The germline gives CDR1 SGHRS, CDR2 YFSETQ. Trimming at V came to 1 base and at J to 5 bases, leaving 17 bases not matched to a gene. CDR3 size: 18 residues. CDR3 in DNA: TGCGCCAGCAGCTTGTCCCCGGGAGGCGGGGTCCCACCGGAGACCCAGTACTTC. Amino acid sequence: CASSLSPGGGVPPETQYF.

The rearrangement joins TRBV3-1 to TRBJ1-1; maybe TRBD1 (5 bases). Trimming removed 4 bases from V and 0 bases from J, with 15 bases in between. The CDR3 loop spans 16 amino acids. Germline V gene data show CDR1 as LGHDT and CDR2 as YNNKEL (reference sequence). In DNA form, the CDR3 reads TGTGCCAGCAGCCGCCTTTTTGTCAGGGTGAACACTGAAGCTTTCTTT. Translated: CASSRLFVRVNTEAFF.

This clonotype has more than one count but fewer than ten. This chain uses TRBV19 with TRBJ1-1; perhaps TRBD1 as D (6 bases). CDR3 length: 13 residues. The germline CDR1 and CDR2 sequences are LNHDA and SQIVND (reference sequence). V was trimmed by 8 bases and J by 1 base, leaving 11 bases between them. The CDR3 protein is CASHPRGNTEAFF. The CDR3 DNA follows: TGTGCCAGTCACCCCAGGGGGAACACTGAAGCTTTCTTT.